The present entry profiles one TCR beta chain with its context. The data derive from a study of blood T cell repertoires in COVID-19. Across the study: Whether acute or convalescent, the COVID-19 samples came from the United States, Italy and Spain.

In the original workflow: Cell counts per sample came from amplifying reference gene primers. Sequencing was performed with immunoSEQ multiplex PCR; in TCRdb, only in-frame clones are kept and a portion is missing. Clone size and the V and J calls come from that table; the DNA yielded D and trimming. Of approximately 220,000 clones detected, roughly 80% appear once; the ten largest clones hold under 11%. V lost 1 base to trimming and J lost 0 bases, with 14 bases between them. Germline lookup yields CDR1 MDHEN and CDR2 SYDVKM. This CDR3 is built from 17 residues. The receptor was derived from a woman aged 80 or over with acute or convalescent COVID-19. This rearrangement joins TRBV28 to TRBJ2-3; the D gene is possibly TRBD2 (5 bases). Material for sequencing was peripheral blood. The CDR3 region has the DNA TGTGCCAGCAGTTTATTCACCGGTAGACTAAGCACAGATACGCAGTATTTT. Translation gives CASSLFTGRLSTDTQYF.